Following are 3 T cell receptor beta chains from one sample sequenced in a study of patients and donors after allogeneic stem cell transplantation. One entry per CDR3 protein, called by TCRdb with MiXCR from the RT-PCR reads. The sample has 100,000 to 120,000 distinct CDR3 sequences; around 38% are singletons. Input material: blood, either unsorted or a sorted T cell fraction (not recorded which). The receptors derive from a human donor who was either an allogeneic HSCT recipient or a stem cell or donor lymphocyte infusion donor (not recorded which). It is not recorded whose cells these are; they may come from a transplant donor.

The gene calls are TRBV4-2 and TRBJ1-2; 7 nucleotides align to TRBD1. The ends lost 0 bases at V and 7 bases at J; junction bases unmatched: 8. The germline V gene encodes CDR1 LGHNA and CDR2 YNFKEQ. This CDR3 region has 15 residues. CDR3 sequence reads: CASSQDRVGGLGYTF. For the CDR3, the DNA is TGTGCCAGCAGCCAAGATCGAGTAGGGGGCCTTGGCTACACCTTC.

The chain joins TRBV29-1 to TRBJ2-1; D unclear. CDR3 length equals 11 residues. CDR1 and CDR2 (germline): SQVTM, ANQGSEA. V gave up 4 bases and J gave up 15 bases, with 16 bases separating them. Here the CDR3 reads CSVADPFGPFF. CDR3 sequence (DNA): TGCAGCGTTGCTGACCCGTTTGGGCCGTTCTTC.

The rearrangement links TRBV5-1 to TRBJ2-1; 7 bases align to TRBD2. The V and J ends lost 3 bases and 5 bases, in that order; junction bases with no gene match: 5. The germline gives CDR1 SGHRS, CDR2 YFSETQ. The CDR3 runs to 14 residues. CDR3 bases: TGCGCCAGCAGCTCGGGAGGTCTCGACAATGAGCAGTTCTTC. This translates into CASSSGGLDNEQFF.